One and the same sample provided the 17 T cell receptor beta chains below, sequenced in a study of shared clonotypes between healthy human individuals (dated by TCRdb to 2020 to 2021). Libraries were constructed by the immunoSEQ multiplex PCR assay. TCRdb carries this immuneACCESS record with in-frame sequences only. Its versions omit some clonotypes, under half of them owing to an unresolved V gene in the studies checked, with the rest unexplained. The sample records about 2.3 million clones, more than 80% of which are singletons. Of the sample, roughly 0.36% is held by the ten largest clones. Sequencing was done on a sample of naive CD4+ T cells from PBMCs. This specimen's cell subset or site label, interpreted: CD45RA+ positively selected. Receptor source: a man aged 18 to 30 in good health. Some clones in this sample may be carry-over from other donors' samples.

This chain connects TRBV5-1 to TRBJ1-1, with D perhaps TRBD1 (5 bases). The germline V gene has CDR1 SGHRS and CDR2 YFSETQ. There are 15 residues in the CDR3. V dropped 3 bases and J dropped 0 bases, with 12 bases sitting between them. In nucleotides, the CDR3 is TGCGCCAGCAGCTCTTCCGCCAGGGTGAACACTGAAGCTTTCTTT. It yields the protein CASSSSARVNTEAFF.

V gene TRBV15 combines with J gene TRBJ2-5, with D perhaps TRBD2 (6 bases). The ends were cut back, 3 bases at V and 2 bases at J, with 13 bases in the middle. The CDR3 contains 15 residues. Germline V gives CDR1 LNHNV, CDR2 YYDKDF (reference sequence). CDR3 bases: TGTGCCACCAGCAGGGCGGGACGGCCACAAGAGACCCAGTACTTC. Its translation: CATSRAGRPQETQYF.

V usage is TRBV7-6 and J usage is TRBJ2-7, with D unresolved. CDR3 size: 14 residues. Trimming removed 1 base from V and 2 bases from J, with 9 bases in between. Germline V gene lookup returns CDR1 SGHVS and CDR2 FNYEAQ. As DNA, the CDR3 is TGTGCCAGCAGCTTAGTTTCGAGCCCCTACGAGCAGTACTTC. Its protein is CASSLVSSPYEQYF.

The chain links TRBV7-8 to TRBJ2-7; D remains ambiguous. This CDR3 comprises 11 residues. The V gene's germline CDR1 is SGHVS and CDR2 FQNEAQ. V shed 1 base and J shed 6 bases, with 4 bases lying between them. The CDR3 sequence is CASSLDREQYF. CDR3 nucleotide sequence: TGTGCCAGCAGCTTAGATCGCGAGCAGTACTTC.

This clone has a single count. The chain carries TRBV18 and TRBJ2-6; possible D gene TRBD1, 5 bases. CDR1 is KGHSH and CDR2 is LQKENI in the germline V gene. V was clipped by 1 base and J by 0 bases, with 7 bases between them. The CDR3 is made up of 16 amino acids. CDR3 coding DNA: TGTGCCAGCTCACCACTGACAGCCTCTGGGGCCAACGTCCTGACTTTC. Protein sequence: CASSPLTASGANVLTF. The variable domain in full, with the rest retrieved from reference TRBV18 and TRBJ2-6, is NAGVMQNPRHLVRRRGQEARLRCSPMKGHSHVYWYRQLPEEGLKFMVYLQKENIIDESGMPKERFSAEFPKEGPSILRIQQVVRGDSAAYFCASSPLTASGANVLTFGAGSRLTVL.

The chain's CDR3 is CASSPVLGASYEQYF. The CDR3 coding sequence is TGTGCCAGCTCACCCGTGTTGGGAGCAAGCTACGAGCAGTACTTC. This chain joins TRBV18 and TRBJ2-7, with D perhaps matching TRBD2 (5 bases). CDR3 length equals 15 residues. Germline V lookup: CDR1 KGHSH, CDR2 LQKENI. Trimming took 3 bases from V and 3 from J, leaving 15 bases between them.

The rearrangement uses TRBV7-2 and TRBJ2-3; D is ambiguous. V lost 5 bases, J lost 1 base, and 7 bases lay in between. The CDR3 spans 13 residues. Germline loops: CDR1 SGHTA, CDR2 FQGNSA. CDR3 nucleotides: TGTGCCAGCAGCCCCCGCCGCACAGATACGCAGTATTTT. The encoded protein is CASSPRRTDTQYF.

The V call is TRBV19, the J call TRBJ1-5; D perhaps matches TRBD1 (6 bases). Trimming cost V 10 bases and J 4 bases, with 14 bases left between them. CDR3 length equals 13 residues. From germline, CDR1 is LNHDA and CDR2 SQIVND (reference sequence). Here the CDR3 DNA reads TGTGCCACCCAGTACACAGGGAATCAGCCCCAGCATTTT. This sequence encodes CATQYTGNQPQHF.

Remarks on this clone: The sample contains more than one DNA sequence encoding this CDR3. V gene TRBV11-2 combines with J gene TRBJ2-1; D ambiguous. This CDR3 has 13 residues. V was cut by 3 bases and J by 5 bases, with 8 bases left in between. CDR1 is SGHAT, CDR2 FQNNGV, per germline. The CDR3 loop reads CASSLGLNNEQFF. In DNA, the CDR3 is TGTGCCAGCAGCTTGGGTCTAAACAATGAGCAGTTCTTC.

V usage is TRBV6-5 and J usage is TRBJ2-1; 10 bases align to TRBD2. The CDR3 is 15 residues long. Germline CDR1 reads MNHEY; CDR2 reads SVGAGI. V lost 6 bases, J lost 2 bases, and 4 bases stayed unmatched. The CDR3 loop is CASSIAGGTYNEQFF. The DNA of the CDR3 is TGTGCCAGCAGCATAGCGGGAGGTACCTACAATGAGCAGTTCTTC.

The CDR3 loop reads CASSLGQGSNEQYF. The CDR3 DNA reads as TGTGCCAGCAGCTTAGGACAGGGGTCCAACGAGCAGTACTTC. The rearrangement uses TRBV7-9 and TRBJ2-7; TRBD1 aligns across 8 bases. This CDR3 region has 14 residues. Germline V gives CDR1 SEHNR, CDR2 FQNEAQ (reference sequence). V was pared by 1 base and J by 5 bases, with 4 bases of the junction left unmatched.

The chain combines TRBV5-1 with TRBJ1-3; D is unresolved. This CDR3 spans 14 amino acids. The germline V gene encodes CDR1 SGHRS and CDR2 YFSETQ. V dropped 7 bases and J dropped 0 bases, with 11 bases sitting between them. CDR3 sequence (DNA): TGCGCCAGCGGCAGAGATTTCTCTGGAAACACCATATATTTT. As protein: CASGRDFSGNTIYF. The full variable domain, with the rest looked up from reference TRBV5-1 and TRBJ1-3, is KAGVTQTPRYLIKTRGQQVTLSCSPISGHRSVSWYQQTPGQGLQFLFEYFSETQRNKGNFPGRFSGRQFSNSRSEMNVSTLELGDSALYLCASGRDFSGNTIYFGEGSWLTVV.

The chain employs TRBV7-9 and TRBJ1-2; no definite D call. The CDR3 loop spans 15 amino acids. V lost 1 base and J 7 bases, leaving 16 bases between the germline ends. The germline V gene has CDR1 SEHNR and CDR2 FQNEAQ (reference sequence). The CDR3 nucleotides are TGTGCCAGCAGCTTAGGTACGGGCCAACTGGGTGGCTACACCTTC. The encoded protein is CASSLGTGQLGGYTF.

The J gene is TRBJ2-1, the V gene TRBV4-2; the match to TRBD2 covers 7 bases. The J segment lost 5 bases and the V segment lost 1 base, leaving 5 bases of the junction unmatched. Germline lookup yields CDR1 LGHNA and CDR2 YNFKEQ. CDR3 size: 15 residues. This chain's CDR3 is CASSQVILADNEQFF. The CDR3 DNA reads TGTGCCAGCAGCCAAGTAATCCTAGCGGACAATGAGCAGTTCTTC.

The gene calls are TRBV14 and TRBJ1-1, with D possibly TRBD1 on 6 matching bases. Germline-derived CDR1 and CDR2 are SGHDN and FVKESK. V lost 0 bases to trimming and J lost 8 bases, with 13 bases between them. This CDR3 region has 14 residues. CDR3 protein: CASSQDWGGQEAFF. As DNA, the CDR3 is TGTGCCAGCAGCCAAGATTGGGGGGGACAAGAAGCTTTCTTT.

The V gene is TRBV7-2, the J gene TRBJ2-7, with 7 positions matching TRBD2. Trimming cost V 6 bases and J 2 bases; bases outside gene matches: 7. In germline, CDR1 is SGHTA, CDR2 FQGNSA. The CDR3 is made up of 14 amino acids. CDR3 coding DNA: TGTGCCAGCAGGTCAACTAGCGCCGCCTACGAGCAGTACTTC. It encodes CASRSTSAAYEQYF.

The CDR3 reads CASSLEAGFYNEQFF. The CDR3 DNA sequence: TGCGCCAGCAGCTTGGAGGCGGGATTCTACAATGAGCAGTTCTTC. The V gene is TRBV5-1, the J gene TRBJ2-1; possible D gene TRBD2, 6 bases. There are 15 residues in the CDR3. Germline assignment: CDR1 SGHRS and CDR2 YFSETQ. The V gene lost 0 bases and the J gene lost 3 bases, with 10 bases spanning the gap.